Listed here are 8 T cell receptor beta chains from one sample, sequenced in a study of blood T cell repertoires in COVID-19. The assay was immunoSEQ multiplex PCR, and TCRdb's table has in-frame clones only and misses some. The sample records over 70,000 clones, 70% to 85% being singletons. Sequenced input: peripheral blood. The receptors here all came from a woman aged 55-69 years with acute or convalescent COVID-19.

J is TRBJ1-1 and V is TRBV5-6, with 9 bases lining up with TRBD1. This CDR3 has 17 amino acids. CDR1 and CDR2 (germline): SGHDT, YYEEEE. V lost 4 bases, J lost 6 bases, and 16 bases stayed unmatched. The CDR3 protein is CASSAPGQGFVSSEAFF. The CDR3, as DNA: TGTGCCAGCAGCGCGCCGGGACAGGGTTTCGTGTCTTCTGAAGCTTTCTTT.

J is TRBJ1-3 and V is TRBV27; tentative D call: TRBD1 (5 bases). V lost 2 bases to trimming and J lost 0 bases, with 8 bases between them. The CDR3 length is 15 residues. Germline V gives CDR1 MNHEY, CDR2 SMNVEV (reference sequence). The CDR3 spells CASSLRGLSGNTIYF. In DNA, the CDR3 is TGTGCCAGCAGTTTACGGGGACTCTCTGGAAACACCATATATTTT.

The V and J genes are TRBV5-1 and TRBJ2-1; 7 bases agree with TRBD1. Germline-derived CDR1 and CDR2 are SGHRS and YFSETQ. This CDR3 contains 16 residues. V shed 4 bases and J 1 base; nucleotides not matched to a gene: 8. The CDR3 here is CASSLDLTGSYNEQFF. The CDR3 nucleotides read TGCGCCAGCAGCCTGGACTTGACAGGGTCCTACAATGAGCAGTTCTTC.

This rearrangement joins TRBV5-8 to TRBJ2-3; D unresolved. Deletions cut 2 bases from V and 5 bases from J, with 12 bases between. Germline V lookup: CDR1 SGHTS, CDR2 YDEGEE. This CDR3 is 14 amino acids long. The CDR3 DNA follows: TGTGCCAGCAGCTTACGGCAGGCGCAAGATACGCAGTATTTT. Translated: CASSLRQAQDTQYF. Full variable domain (remainder filled in from reference TRBV5-8 and TRBJ2-3): EAGVTQSPTHLIKTRGQQATLRCSPISGHTSVYWYQQALGLGLQFLLWYDEGEERNRGNFPPRFSGRQFPNYSSELNVNALELEDSALYLCASSLRQAQDTQYFGPGTRLTVL.

Here the CDR3 reads CSASIRGTGYTF. The CDR3, as DNA: TGCAGTGCTAGTATCAGGGGGACTGGCTACACCTTC. The chain joins TRBV20-1 to TRBJ1-2; 7 bases line up with TRBD1. Trimming took 3 bases from V and 7 from J; bases not matched to a gene: 5. The CDR3 contains 12 residues. CDR1 and CDR2 (germline): DFQATT, SNEGSKA (reference sequence).

The chain has TRBV29-1 and TRBJ1-2; 9 bases match TRBD1. J lost 6 bases, V lost 7 bases, and 12 bases had no gene match. This CDR3 comprises 14 residues. Germline CDR1 SQVTM, CDR2 ANQGSEA. CDR3 sequence: CSAERIQGADGYTF. CDR3 bases: TGCAGCGCTGAGAGGATACAGGGGGCGGATGGCTACACCTTC.

The chain links TRBV27 to TRBJ1-2, with TRBD1 matching over 9 bases. The CDR3 runs to 15 residues. Trimming cost V 6 bases and J 1 base; bases outside gene matches: 6. Looked up from germline, CDR1 is MNHEY and CDR2 is SMNVEV (reference sequence). Here the CDR3 reads CASSPGTGLNYGYTF. CDR3 in DNA: TGTGCCAGCAGCCCCGGGACAGGGCTTAACTATGGCTACACCTTC.

This rearrangement joins TRBV3-1 (or the pseudogene TRBV3-2) to TRBJ2-7; 8 bases are shared with TRBD2. This CDR3 region has 14 residues. Germline loops: CDR1 LGHDT, CDR2 YNNKEL (reference sequence). V lost 6 bases, J lost 0 bases, and 4 bases stayed unmatched. CDR3 DNA sequence: TGTGCCAGCAGTTTAGCGGGGAGCTCCTACGAGCAGTACTTC. Translation gives CASSLAGSSYEQYF.